This T cell receptor beta chain was profiled in a study of cytomegalovirus exposure and HLA in healthy donors. Germline assignment: CDR1 MDHEN and CDR2 SYDVKM. With V trimmed by 6 bases and J by 6 bases, 10 bases remained unmatched. The CDR3 sequence is 17 residues long. Study results and caveats: TCR beta chains numbering more than 150 were designated cytomegalovirus-associated.

Comments on this clone: Its target is not known.

PCR was performed using 60 Vbeta and 13 Jbeta primers. The table came from immunoSEQ multiplex PCR; TCRdb's copy has only in-frame clones and leaves some out. The profile shows fewer than 200,000 clones, more than 80% of them singletons. Donors likely had unrecorded immune exposures despite being nominally healthy when sampled. The chain is built from TRBV28 and TRBJ1-6, with 11 bases identical to TRBD1. Input material: PBMCs. This receptor was obtained from a woman between 18 and 29 years old in good health and CMV-seropositive. The CDR3 region is CASRQYTGTGGNSPLHF. Here the CDR3 DNA reads TGTGCCAGCAGGCAATATACCGGGACAGGGGGTAATTCACCCCTCCACTTT.